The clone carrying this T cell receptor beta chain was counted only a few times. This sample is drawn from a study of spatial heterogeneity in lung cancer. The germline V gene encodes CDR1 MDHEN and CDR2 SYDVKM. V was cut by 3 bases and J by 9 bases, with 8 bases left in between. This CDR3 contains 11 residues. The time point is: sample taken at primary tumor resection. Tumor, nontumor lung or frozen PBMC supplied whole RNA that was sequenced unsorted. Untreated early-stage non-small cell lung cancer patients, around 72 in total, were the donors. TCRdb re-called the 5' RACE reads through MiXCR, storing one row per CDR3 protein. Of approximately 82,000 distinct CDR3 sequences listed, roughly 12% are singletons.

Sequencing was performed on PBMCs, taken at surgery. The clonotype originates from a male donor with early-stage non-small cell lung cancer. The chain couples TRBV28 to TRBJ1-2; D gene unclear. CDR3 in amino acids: CASSFRRSYTF. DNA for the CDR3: TGTGCCAGCAGTTTCCGCAGGAGCTACACCTTC.